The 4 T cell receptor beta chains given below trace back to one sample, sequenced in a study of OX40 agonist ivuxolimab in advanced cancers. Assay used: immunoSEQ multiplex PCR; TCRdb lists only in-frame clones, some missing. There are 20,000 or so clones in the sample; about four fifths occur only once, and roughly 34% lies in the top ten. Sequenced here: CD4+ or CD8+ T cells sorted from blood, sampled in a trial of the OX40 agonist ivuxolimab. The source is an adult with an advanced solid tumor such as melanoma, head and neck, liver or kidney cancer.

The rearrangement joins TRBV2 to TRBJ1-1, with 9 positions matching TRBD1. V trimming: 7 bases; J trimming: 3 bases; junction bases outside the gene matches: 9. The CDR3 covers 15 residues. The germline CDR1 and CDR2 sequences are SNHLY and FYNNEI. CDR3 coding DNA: TGTGCCAGCACTTTCCCCCGGGACAGGGACACTGAAGCTTTCTTT. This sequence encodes CASTFPRDRDTEAFF. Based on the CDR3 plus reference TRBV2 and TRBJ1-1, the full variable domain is EPEVTQTPSHQVTQMGQEVILRCVPISNHLYFYWYRQILGQKVEFLVSFYNNEISEKSEIFDDQFSVERPDGSNFTLKIRSTKLEDSAMYFCASTFPRDRDTEAFFGQGTRLTVV.

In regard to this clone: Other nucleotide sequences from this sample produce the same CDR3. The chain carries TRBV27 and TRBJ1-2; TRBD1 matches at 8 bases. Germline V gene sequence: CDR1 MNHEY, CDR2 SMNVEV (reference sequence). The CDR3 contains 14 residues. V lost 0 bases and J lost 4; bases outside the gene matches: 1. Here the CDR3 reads CASSLSTGVYGYTF. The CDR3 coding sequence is TGTGCCAGCAGTTTATCGACAGGGGTCTATGGCTACACCTTC.

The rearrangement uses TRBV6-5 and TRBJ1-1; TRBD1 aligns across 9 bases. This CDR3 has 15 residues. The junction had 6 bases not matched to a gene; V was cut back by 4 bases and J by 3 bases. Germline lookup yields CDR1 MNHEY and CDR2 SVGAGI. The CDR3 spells CASSSGTGRYTEAFF. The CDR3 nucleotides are TGTGCCAGCAGTTCCGGGACAGGGAGGTACACTGAAGCTTTCTTT.

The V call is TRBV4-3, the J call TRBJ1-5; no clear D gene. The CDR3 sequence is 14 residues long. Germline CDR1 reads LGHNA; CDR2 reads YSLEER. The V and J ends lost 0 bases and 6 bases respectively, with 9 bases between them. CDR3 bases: TGCGCCAGCAGCCAAGATTGGGTTGGTCAGCCCCAGCATTTT. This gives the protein CASSQDWVGQPQHF.